The present T cell receptor (beta chain) was sequenced within a study of T-cell memory formation after mild COVID-19. Study-level information: TCR clusters mostly belonged to single donors. Study findings and constraints: Balance between CD4 and CD8 was seen in clones contracting day 15 to 85, and a CD4+ lean was seen in later expanders.

The germline V gene has CDR1 ENHRY and CDR2 SYGVKD. This CDR3 spans 11 amino acids. As concerns this clonotype: Its antigen is not identified.

5'RACE primed from the constant segment yielded TCR alpha and TCR beta cDNA libraries bearing sample barcodes and UMIs. TCRdb ran MiXCR on the 5' RACE reads and lists one entry per CDR3 protein. The table includes roughly 580,000 distinct CDR3 sequences, under 20% detected once. Sequences were obtained from PBMCs or a T cell subset sorted from them (not recorded which). The chain joins TRBV10-3 to TRBJ2-3; no definite D call. This TCR derives from an adult woman who had mild COVID-19 (a few samples of this study predate the infection). Cell type and time point are not known. This chain's CDR3 is CAHSSLGTQYF. The CDR3 nucleotides are TGTGCGCACTCGTCCCTCGGTACGCAGTATTTT.